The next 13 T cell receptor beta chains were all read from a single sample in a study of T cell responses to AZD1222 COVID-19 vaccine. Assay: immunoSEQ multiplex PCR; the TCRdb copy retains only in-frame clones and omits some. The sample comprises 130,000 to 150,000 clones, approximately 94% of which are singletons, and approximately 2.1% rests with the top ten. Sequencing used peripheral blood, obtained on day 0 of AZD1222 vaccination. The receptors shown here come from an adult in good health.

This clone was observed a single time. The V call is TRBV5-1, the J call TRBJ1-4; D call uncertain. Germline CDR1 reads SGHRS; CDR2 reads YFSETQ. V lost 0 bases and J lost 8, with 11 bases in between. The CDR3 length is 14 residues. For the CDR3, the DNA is TGCGCCAGCAGCTTGGGATCTACTAGGGAAAAACTGTTTTTT. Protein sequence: CASSLGSTREKLFF.

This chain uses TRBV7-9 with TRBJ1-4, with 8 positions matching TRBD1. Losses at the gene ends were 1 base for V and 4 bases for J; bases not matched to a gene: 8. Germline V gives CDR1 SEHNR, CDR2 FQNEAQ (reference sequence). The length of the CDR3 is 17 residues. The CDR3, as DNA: TGTGCCAGCAGCTTAGGGCGTCAGGGGGCACTTAATGAAAAACTGTTTTTT. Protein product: CASSLGRQGALNEKLFF.

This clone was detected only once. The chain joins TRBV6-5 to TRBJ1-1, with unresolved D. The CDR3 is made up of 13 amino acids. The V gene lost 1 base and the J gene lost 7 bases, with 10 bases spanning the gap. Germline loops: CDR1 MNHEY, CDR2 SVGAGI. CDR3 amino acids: CASSYFLGNEAFF. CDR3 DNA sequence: TGTGCCAGCAGTTACTTTTTGGGAAATGAAGCTTTCTTT.

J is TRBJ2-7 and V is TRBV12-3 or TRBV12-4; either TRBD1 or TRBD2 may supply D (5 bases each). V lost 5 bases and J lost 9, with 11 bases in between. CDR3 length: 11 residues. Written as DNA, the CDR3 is TGTGCCAGCAGTCTAAGGGACCGGCAGTACTTC. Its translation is CASSLRDRQYF.

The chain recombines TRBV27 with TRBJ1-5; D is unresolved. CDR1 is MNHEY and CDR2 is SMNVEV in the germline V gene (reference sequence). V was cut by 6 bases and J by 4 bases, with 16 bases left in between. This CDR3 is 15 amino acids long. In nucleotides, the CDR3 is TGTGCCAGCAGCCGCACAGATTCCCAAAATCAGCCCCAGCATTTT. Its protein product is CASSRTDSQNQPQHF.

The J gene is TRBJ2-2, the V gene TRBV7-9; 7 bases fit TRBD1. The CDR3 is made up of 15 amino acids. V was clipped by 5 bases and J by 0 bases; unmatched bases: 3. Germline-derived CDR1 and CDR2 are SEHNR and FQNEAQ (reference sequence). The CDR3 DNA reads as TGTGCCAGCAGCACGGGGACAGCGAACACCGGGGAGCTGTTTTTT. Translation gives CASSTGTANTGELFF.

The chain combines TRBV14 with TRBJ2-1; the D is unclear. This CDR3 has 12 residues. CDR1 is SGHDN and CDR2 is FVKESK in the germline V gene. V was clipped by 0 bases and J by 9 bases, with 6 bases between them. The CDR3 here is CASSQDRGEQFF. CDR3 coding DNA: TGTGCCAGCAGCCAAGATAGAGGTGAGCAGTTCTTC.

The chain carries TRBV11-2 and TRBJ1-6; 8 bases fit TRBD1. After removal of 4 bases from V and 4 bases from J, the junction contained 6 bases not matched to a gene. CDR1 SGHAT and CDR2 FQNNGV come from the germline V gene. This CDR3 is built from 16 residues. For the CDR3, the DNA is TGTGCCAGCAGCTCGATCGGACAGGGTTATAATTCACCCCTCCACTTT. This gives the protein CASSSIGQGYNSPLHF.

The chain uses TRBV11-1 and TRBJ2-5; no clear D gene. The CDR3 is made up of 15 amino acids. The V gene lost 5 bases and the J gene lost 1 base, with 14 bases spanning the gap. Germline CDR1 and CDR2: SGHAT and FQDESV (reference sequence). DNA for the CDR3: TGTGCCAGCAGCCCCGAGACTTTACCCCAAGAGACCCAGTACTTC. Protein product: CASSPETLPQETQYF.

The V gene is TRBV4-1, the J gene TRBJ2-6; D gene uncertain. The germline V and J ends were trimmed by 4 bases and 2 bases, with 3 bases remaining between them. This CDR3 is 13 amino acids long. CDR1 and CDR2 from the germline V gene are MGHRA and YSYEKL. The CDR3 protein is CASSLAGANVLTF. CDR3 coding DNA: TGCGCCAGCAGCCTCGCTGGGGCCAACGTCCTGACTTTC.

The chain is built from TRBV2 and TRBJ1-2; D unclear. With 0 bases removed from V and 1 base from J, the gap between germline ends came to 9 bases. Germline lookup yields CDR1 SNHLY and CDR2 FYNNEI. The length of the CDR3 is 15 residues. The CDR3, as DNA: TGTGCCAGCAGTGAAGCGGTCGGACTTAACTATGGCTACACCTTC. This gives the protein CASSEAVGLNYGYTF.

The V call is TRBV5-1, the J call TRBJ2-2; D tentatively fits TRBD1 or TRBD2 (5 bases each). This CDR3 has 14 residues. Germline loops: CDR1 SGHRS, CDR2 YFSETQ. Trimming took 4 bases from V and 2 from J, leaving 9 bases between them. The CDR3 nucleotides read TGCGCCAGCAGCGGGGGACGAAACACCGGGGAGCTGTTTTTT. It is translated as CASSGGRNTGELFF.

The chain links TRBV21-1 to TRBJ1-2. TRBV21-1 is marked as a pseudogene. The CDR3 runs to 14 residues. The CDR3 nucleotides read TGTGCCAGCAGCAGCCAAACGGGGCGAGGTGGCTACACCTTC. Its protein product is CASSSQTGRGGYTF.